Below, one TCR beta chain is given with its context. This clonotype was seen ten or more times. The antigen this receptor binds is unknown. No per-base quality is available; no much larger clone lies one base away. This record comes from a study of T cells after yellow fever vaccination (dated by TCRdb to the late 2010s). General notes on the study: The SMART-Seq v4 Ultra Low Input RNA kit was used to prepare libraries from fractions with low cell numbers. Blood samples were taken at several timepoints before and after primary and secondary immunization, and bulk PBMC replicates and cell subsets were isolated. The cohort comprised two healthy male donors, one aged 18 to 30 and one aged 30 to 40 years. To follow T-cell clones before and after primary and booster YFV17D yellow fever vaccination, bulk TCR alpha and beta repertoires were sequenced over time. Results and caveats for the whole study, not just this receptor: Computational filtering was required because FACS-sorted repertoires could contain abundant contaminating clonotypes from the bulk population. The secondary T-cell response was found to be weaker but faster than the primary response, with a peak reached on day 5 rather than on day 15. A small fraction of clonotypes showed up in both the CD4 and CD8 compartments, probably as a result of convergent recombination. Most clones expanded after primary vaccination (about 96% of CD4 and approximately 86% of CD8) were re-detected after the booster, suggesting that broad memory maintenance occurred. Because only a couple of donors were included in the study, the extent to which the findings can be generalized is limited.

For sequencing, an Illumina NovaSeq 6000 was employed. TCR cDNA was synthesized by 5'RACE template switching, through which a universal primer site and unique molecular identifiers were introduced. Priming of cDNA synthesis was performed from both the TCR alpha and TCR beta constant segments. Libraries were amplified in two PCR steps, with sample barcodes and sequencing adapters added in the second step. Libraries were sequenced on Illumina HiSeq 2500 (2x100 bp) or NovaSeq (2x150 bp). The authors processed their data as follows. MIGEC handled demultiplexing of reads and collapsing into UMI consensus sequences, while MiXCR performed V(D)J alignment. Vaccine-responding clonotypes were defined with edgeR using replicate PBMC samples, requiring FDR below 0.01 and a log2 fold change above 5 up to day 15. CD4 or CD8 identity was assigned to each bulk clonotype according to whether the clonotype was present at higher abundance in the sequenced CD4 repertoire or the sequenced CD8 repertoire. TCRdb itself trimmed the public reads at Q25 with fastp, ran MiXCR and retained productive beta chains. One record per CDR3 amino acid sequence lists the most common genes and DNA. The V and J calls were determined by TCRdb, not by the authors. The sample profile shows 95,000 to 150,000 distinct CDR3 sequences; approximately 16% of them were found once. The top ten clonotypes cover roughly 43% of the sample.

V loses 4 bases at its end and J loses 4 bases; junction bases beyond the gene matches: 3. The CDR3 measures 14 amino acids from cysteine to phenylalanine. The retained sequence is limited to the CDR3, 42 bases, with the frame set at the first base. CDR1 and CDR2 (DFQATT, SNEGSKA) derive from the germline V gene (reference sequence). Explained via the paper, the treatment or condition label denotes: live attenuated yellow fever vaccine strain. PBMCs were isolated from peripheral blood using a standard Ficoll-Paque protocol. Dynabeads CD4 and CD8 positive selection kits were used to isolate CD4 and CD8 T-cell fractions. RNA was extracted with TriZol from bulk PBMCs, CD4 and CD8 fractions, and dextramer-positive and dextramer-negative fractions.

The TCR comes from a man between 18 and 29 years old who received the YFV17D yellow fever vaccine. The rearrangement joined TRBV20-1 to TRBJ2-1; 11 bases in the middle match TRBD2. Sequencing was performed on CD8+ T cells sorted from PBMCs, taken 5 days after the yellow fever booster vaccination. The bases read TGCAGTGCTAAACTAGCGGGGGAGTACAATGAGCAGTTCTTC. Translation gives CSAKLAGEYNEQFF.